These 21 T cell receptor beta chains were all obtained from the same sample, sequenced in a study of CD8+ T cells in alopecia areata. Once RNA had been extracted, it was reverse transcribed into cDNA to act as the sequencing template. Clones were sequenced by immunoSEQ multiplex PCR, and TCRdb holds only the in-frame ones, with some missing. The table includes some 120,000 clones, 47% detected once. The sample consisted of NKG2D-low CD8+ T cells sorted from blood. All receptors come from a human donor with alopecia areata.

The chain employs TRBV4-1 and TRBJ2-7; weak D call: TRBD1 (5 bases). This CDR3 spans 15 amino acids. Germline CDR1 reads MGHRA; CDR2 reads YSYEKL. Trimming left V 1 base short and J 2 bases short, with 12 bases between. This chain's CDR3 is CASSQAAQGPYEQYF. In DNA, the CDR3 is TGCGCCAGCAGCCAAGCGGCGCAGGGCCCCTACGAGCAGTACTTC.

The chain links TRBV9 to TRBJ2-1; D not resolved. V lost 0 bases to trimming and J lost 6 bases, with 4 bases between them. This CDR3 is built from 12 residues. The germline V gene encodes CDR1 SGDLS and CDR2 YYNGEE. The chain's CDR3 is CASSVGANEQFF. DNA for the CDR3: TGTGCCAGCAGCGTAGGCGCCAATGAGCAGTTCTTC.

The V call is TRBV29-1, the J call TRBJ2-7; 7 bases align to TRBD1. The V gene's germline CDR1 is SQVTM and CDR2 ANQGSEA. The CDR3 loop spans 11 amino acids. The junction had 4 bases not matched to a gene; V was cut back by 5 bases and J by 6 bases. DNA for the CDR3: TGCAGCGTTACAGGGGAACGCGAGCAGTACTTC. Encoded protein: CSVTGEREQYF.

This chain joins TRBV4-1 and TRBJ2-5, with a tentative D call TRBD2 (5 bases). There are 15 residues in the CDR3. Trimming left V 4 bases short and J 0 bases short, with 12 bases between. From germline, CDR1 is MGHRA and CDR2 YSYEKL. The CDR3, as DNA: TGCGCCAGCAGCCCTCGACCGCGGGACCAAGAGACCCAGTACTTC. It yields the protein CASSPRPRDQETQYF.

The chain carries TRBV5-1 and TRBJ2-7, with D hard to call. This CDR3 has 14 residues. In germline, CDR1 is SGHRS, CDR2 YFSETQ. Trimming pared 3 bases from V and 2 bases from J, leaving 12 bases between. The CDR3: CASSSYGRAYEQYF. CDR3 sequence (DNA): TGCGCCAGCAGCTCCTATGGTCGGGCCTACGAGCAGTACTTC.

This clone was counted between two and nine times. As DNA, the CDR3 is TGCAGTGCTGCGGACAGCTATGGCTACACCTTC. Translated, it gives CSAADSYGYTF. The genes are TRBV20-1 and TRBJ1-2; D perhaps matches TRBD1 (6 bases). Germline CDR1 and CDR2: DFQATT and SNEGSKA (reference sequence). V was trimmed by 5 bases and J by 4 bases, leaving 8 bases between them. This CDR3 is built from 11 residues.

The chain has TRBV27 and TRBJ1-2, with D maybe TRBD1 (6 bases). Looked up from germline, CDR1 is MNHEY and CDR2 is SMNVEV (reference sequence). V lost 5 bases to trimming and J lost 1 base, with 11 bases between them. The CDR3 is 14 amino acids. The DNA for the CDR3 is TGTGCCAGCAGTGCCTTAGGGGGTAACTATGGCTACACCTTC. Translated: CASSALGGNYGYTF.

This chain connects TRBV5-4 to TRBJ2-3, with a possible D match to TRBD2 (6 bases). The CDR3 contains 16 residues. CDR1 SGHNT and CDR2 YYREEE come from the germline V gene (reference sequence). V dropped 2 bases and J dropped 5 bases, with 18 bases sitting between them. This CDR3 reads CASSFPGEPEGDTQYF. The CDR3 DNA reads as TGTGCCAGCAGCTTCCCGGGAGAACCTGAGGGAGATACGCAGTATTTT.

This clone was recorded a few times. Other nucleotide sequences in the sample specify the same CDR3. The chain couples TRBV29-1 to TRBJ1-1; a possible D gene is TRBD1 (5 bases). The CDR3 length is 11 residues. Germline V lookup: CDR1 SQVTM, CDR2 ANQGSEA. Trimming shortened V by 4 bases and J by 4 bases, and 7 bases separated the two germline ends. In nucleotides, the CDR3 is TGCAGCGTTGTCGGGGGCACTGAAGCTTTCTTT. Protein sequence: CSVVGGTEAFF.

This chain uses TRBV4-2 with TRBJ1-3; no clear D gene. The CDR3 covers 17 residues. V lost 3 bases to trimming and J lost 0 bases, with 15 bases between them. Germline V gene lookup returns CDR1 LGHNA and CDR2 YNFKEQ. This chain's CDR3 is CASSHPDAYASGNTIYF. As DNA, the CDR3 is TGTGCCAGCAGCCACCCCGACGCTTATGCCTCTGGAAACACCATATATTTT.

V gene TRBV7-9 combines with J gene TRBJ2-2; D is ambiguous. Germline loops: CDR1 SEHNR, CDR2 FQNEAQ (reference sequence). The ends were cut back, 3 bases at V and 3 bases at J, with 8 bases in the middle. The CDR3 has 14 amino acids. For the CDR3, the DNA is TGTGCCAGCAGCTTTTTGTCCTACACCGGGGAGCTGTTTTTT. Protein sequence: CASSFLSYTGELFF.

This clone was counted only a few times. This chain connects TRBV29-1 to TRBJ1-2; a weak D match, TRBD1 (5 bases). CDR1 is SQVTM, CDR2 ANQGSEA, per germline. This CDR3 has 13 amino acids. Trimming cost V 3 bases and J 7 bases, with 15 bases left between them. CDR3 sequence (DNA): TGCAGCGTTGAGGAACAGGTCGGAGGTGGCTACACCTTC. Translated, it gives CSVEEQVGGGYTF.

The rearrangement joins TRBV19 to TRBJ2-3; D is unclear. V lost 4 bases, J lost 2 bases, and 7 bases lay in between. Germline CDR1 is LNHDA and CDR2 is SQIVND (reference sequence). This CDR3 spans 13 amino acids. The CDR3, as DNA: TGTGCCAGTAGTACCTGGGACACAGATACGCAGTATTTT. Protein: CASSTWDTDTQYF.

The gene calls are TRBV13 and TRBJ2-3; D gene unclear. In germline, CDR1 is PRHDT, CDR2 FYEKMQ (reference sequence). V lost 3 bases and J 2 bases, leaving 9 bases between the germline ends. This CDR3 comprises 14 residues. CDR3 region: CASSFATSTDTQYF. For the CDR3, the DNA is TGTGCCAGCAGCTTTGCCACCTCCACAGATACGCAGTATTTT.

There are a few counts of this clone. The rearrangement joins TRBV7-6 to TRBJ2-3; no clear D gene. This CDR3 comprises 12 residues. Trimming left V 1 base short and J 6 bases short, with 5 bases between. The germline CDR1 and CDR2 sequences are SGHVS and FNYEAQ. The CDR3 spells CASSLVRDTQYF. In DNA, the CDR3 is TGTGCCAGCAGCTTAGTCCGGGATACGCAGTATTTT.

The chain uses TRBV29-1 and TRBJ1-1; D perhaps matches TRBD1 (5 bases). CDR1 and CDR2 from the germline V gene are SQVTM and ANQGSEA. Trimming removed 5 bases at V and 2 bases at J, with 12 bases between. This CDR3 region has 13 residues. The CDR3 DNA reads TGCAGCGTTAAGCAGGGATATAACACTGAAGCTTTCTTT. Its protein is CSVKQGYNTEAFF. Full variable domain (outside the CDR3, taken from reference TRBV29-1 and TRBJ1-1): SAVISQKPSRDICQRGTSLTIQCQVDSQVTMMFWYRQQPGQSLTLIATANQGSEATYESGFVIDKFPISRPNLTFSTLTVSNMSPEDSSIYLCSVKQGYNTEAFFGQGTRLTVV.

The genes are TRBV28 and TRBJ2-2; TRBD2 matches 7 bases. Germline trimming cut 6 bases from V and 3 bases from J; bases unmatched to any gene: 7. Per germline, CDR1 MDHEN and CDR2 SYDVKM. This CDR3 has 15 amino acids. This CDR3 reads CASRPRDYYTGELFF. The CDR3 DNA follows: TGTGCCAGCAGACCACGGGACTACTACACCGGGGAGCTGTTTTTT.

Only a few counts were recorded for this clone. This chain's CDR3 is CATSSMRGGFYEQYF. CDR3 sequence (DNA): TGTGCCACCAGCAGTATGAGAGGGGGCTTCTACGAGCAGTACTTC. V gene TRBV15 combines with J gene TRBJ2-7, with 7 nucleotides matching TRBD1. CDR3 length equals 15 residues. Losses at the gene ends were 3 bases for V and 3 bases for J; bases not matched to a gene: 8. The germline gives CDR1 LNHNV, CDR2 YYDKDF (reference sequence).

J is TRBJ2-7 and V is TRBV27; the D is unclear. Trimming pared 4 bases from V and 6 bases from J, leaving 10 bases between. The CDR3 spans 12 residues. From germline, CDR1 is MNHEY and CDR2 SMNVEV (reference sequence). The CDR3 sequence: CASSSYLGEQYF. The DNA for the CDR3 is TGTGCCAGCAGTTCCTACCTGGGCGAGCAGTACTTC.

The CDR3 region has the DNA TGCAGCGTTGTGTCGGGGGATAGGAATGAGCAGTTCTTC. Amino acid sequence: CSVVSGDRNEQFF. The rearrangement links TRBV29-1 to TRBJ2-1, with D maybe TRBD2 (6 bases). CDR1 and CDR2 from the germline V gene are SQVTM and ANQGSEA. Deletions cut 4 bases from V and 7 bases from J, with 14 bases between. This CDR3 is 13 amino acids long.

The chain carries TRBV6-5 and TRBJ2-5; D is possibly TRBD2 (5 bases). CDR1 is MNHEY and CDR2 is SVGAGI in the germline V gene. This CDR3 region has 13 residues. The V gene lost 2 bases and the J gene lost 5 bases, with 9 bases spanning the gap. In DNA form, the CDR3 reads TGTGCCAGCAGTTACGAGGGTCTGGAGACCCAGTACTTC. This sequence encodes CASSYEGLETQYF.